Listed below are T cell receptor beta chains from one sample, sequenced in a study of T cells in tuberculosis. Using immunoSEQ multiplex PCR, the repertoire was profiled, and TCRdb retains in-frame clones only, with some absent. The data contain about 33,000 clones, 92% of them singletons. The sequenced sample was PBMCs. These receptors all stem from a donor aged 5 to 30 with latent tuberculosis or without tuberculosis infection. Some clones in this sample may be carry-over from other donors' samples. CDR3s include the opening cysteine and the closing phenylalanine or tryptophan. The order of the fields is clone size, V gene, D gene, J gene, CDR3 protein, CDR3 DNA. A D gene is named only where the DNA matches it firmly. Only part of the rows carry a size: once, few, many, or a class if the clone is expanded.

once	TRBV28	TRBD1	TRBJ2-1	CASSTGGISYNEQFF	TGTGCCAGCAGTACAGGGGGCATATCCTACAATGAGCAGTTCTTC
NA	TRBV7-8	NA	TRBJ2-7	CASSPTQGQYF	TGTGCCAGCAGCCCGACTCAGGGGCAGTACTTC
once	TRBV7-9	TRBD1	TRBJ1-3	CASSFRTGGGNTIYF	TGTGCCAGCAGCTTCAGGACAGGGGGAGGAAACACCATATATTTT
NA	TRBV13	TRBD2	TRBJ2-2	CASSTRLAGNTGELFF	TGTGCCAGCAGCACCCGACTAGCGGGGAACACCGGGGAGCTGTTTTTT
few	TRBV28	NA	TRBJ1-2	CASSLLEGYTF	TGTGCCAGCAGCCTTTTAGAGGGCTACACCTTC
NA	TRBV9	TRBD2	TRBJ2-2	CASSVTSGKTGELFF	TGTGCCAGCAGCGTTACTAGCGGGAAGACCGGGGAGCTGTTTTTT
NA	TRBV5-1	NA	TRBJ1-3	CASSLGATAGFSGNTIYF	TGCGCCAGCAGCTTGGGGGCTACAGCAGGGTTCTCTGGAAACACCATATATTTT
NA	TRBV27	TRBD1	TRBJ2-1	CASSSDTGANEQFF	TGTGCCAGCAGTTCCGACACAGGGGCCAATGAGCAGTTCTTC
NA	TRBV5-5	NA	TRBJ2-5	CASSPFQETQYF	TGTGCCAGCAGCCCATTCCAAGAGACCCAGTACTTC
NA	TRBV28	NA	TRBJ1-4	CASSPPGGVEEKLFF	TGTGCCAGCAGTCCCCCGGGGGGCGTAGAGGAAAAACTGTTTTTT
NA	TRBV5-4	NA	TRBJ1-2	CASRPVEGGYGYTF	TGTGCCAGCAGACCCGTCGAGGGTGGCTATGGCTACACCTTC
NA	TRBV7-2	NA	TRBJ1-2	CASSLAGGYGYTF	TGTGCCAGCAGCTTAGCAGGGGGCTATGGCTACACCTTC
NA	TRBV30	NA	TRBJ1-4	CAWNPFGSQGEKLFF	TGTGCCTGGAATCCGTTCGGAAGCCAGGGTGAAAAACTGTTTTTT
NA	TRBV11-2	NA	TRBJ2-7	CASIALKTPYEQYF	TGTGCCAGCATTGCACTTAAGACTCCCTACGAGCAGTACTTC
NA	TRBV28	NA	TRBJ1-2	CASSLSAGGSGYTF	TGTGCCAGCAGTTTATCGGCGGGGGGCTCGGGCTACACCTTC
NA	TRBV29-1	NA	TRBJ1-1	CSAMNTEAFF	TGCAGCGCCATGAACACTGAAGCTTTCTTT
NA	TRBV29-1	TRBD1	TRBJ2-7	CSVERVQGAHNEQYF	TGCAGCGTTGAAAGAGTTCAGGGGGCGCATAACGAGCAGTACTTC
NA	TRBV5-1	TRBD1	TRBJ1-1	CASSLEQGAAITEAFF	TGCGCCAGCAGCTTGGAGCAGGGGGCCGCGATAACTGAAGCTTTCTTT
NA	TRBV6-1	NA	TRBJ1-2	CASGGSSRSYGYTF	TGTGCCTCCGGGGGGAGCTCTCGCAGCTATGGCTACACCTTC
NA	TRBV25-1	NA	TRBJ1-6	CASSEEIARGSPLHF	TGTGCCAGCAGTGAAGAAATAGCAAGGGGTTCACCCCTCCACTTT
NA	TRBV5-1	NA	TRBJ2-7	CASSLRGPVDEQYF	TGCGCCAGCAGCTTGAGAGGGCCGGTTGATGAGCAGTACTTC
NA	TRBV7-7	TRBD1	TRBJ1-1	CASSHRTGEAF	TGTGCCAGCAGCCACAGGACAGGGGAAGCCTTT
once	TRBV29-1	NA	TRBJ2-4	CSAGVGSKNIQYF	TGCAGCGCCGGAGTTGGATCCAAAAACATTCAGTACTTC
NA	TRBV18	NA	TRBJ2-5	CASSPGTGDQETQYF	TGTGCCAGCTCACCGGGAACAGGTGACCAAGAGACCCAGTACTTC
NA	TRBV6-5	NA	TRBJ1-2	CASSYARGGDYGYTF	TGTGCCAGCAGTTACGCCCGGGGGGGGGACTATGGCTACACCTTC
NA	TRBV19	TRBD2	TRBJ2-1	CASSVTGTTTDEQFF	TGTGCCAGTAGCGTTACCGGGACTACCACAGATGAGCAGTTCTTC
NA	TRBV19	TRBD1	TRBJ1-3	CASSPSWGTGGDTIYF	TGTGCCAGTAGCCCCTCCTGGGGGACAGGGGGAGACACCATATATTTT
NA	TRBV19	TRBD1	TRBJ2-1	CASTPGQGGNEQFF	TGTGCCAGTACTCCAGGACAGGGGGGCAATGAGCAGTTCTTC
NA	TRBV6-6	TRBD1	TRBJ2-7	CASSGTGRGGGYEQYF	TGTGCCAGCTCCGGGACAGGGAGGGGCGGGGGCTACGAGCAGTACTTC
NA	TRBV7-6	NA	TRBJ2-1	CASTSGVDNEQFF	TGTGCCAGTACCTCAGGGGTAGACAATGAGCAGTTCTTC
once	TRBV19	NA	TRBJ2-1	CASSIDRSGAYNEQFF	TGTGCCAGTAGTATAGATCGATCAGGGGCTTACAATGAGCAGTTCTTC
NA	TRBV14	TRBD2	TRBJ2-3	CASSQGLASDTQYF	TGTGCCAGCAGCCAAGGACTAGCCTCAGATACGCAGTATTTT
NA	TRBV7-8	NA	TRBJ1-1	CASSLLGRGPEGFTEAFF	TGTGCCAGCAGCTTACTGGGGCGGGGGCCCGAAGGCTTCACTGAAGCTTTCTTT
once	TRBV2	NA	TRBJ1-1	CASSQDKNTEAFF	TGTGCCAGCAGTCAGGACAAGAACACTGAAGCTTTCTTT
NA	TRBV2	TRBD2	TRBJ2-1	CASEKRGLAGPYNEQFF	TGTGCCAGCGAGAAACGGGGGCTAGCGGGCCCCTACAATGAGCAGTTCTTC
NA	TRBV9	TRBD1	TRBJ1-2	CASSVGDRGYGYTF	TGTGCCAGCAGCGTAGGGGACAGAGGCTATGGCTACACCTTC
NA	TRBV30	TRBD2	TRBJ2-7	CAWKGLAHEQYF	TGTGCCTGGAAGGGACTAGCCCACGAGCAGTACTTC
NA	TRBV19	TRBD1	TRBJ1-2	CASSLTDRPYGYTF	TGTGCCAGTAGCCTTACGGACAGGCCCTATGGCTACACCTTC
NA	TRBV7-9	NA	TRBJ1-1	CASTKPPGTEAFF	TGTGCCAGCACTAAACCACCGGGCACTGAAGCTTTCTTT
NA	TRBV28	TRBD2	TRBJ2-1	CASTPPEAGVNEQFF	TGTGCCAGCACCCCCCCAGAGGCGGGAGTAAATGAGCAGTTCTTC
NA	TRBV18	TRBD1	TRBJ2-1	CASSPLETGDSNEQFF	TGTGCCAGCTCACCACTGGAGACAGGGGACAGCAATGAGCAGTTCTTC